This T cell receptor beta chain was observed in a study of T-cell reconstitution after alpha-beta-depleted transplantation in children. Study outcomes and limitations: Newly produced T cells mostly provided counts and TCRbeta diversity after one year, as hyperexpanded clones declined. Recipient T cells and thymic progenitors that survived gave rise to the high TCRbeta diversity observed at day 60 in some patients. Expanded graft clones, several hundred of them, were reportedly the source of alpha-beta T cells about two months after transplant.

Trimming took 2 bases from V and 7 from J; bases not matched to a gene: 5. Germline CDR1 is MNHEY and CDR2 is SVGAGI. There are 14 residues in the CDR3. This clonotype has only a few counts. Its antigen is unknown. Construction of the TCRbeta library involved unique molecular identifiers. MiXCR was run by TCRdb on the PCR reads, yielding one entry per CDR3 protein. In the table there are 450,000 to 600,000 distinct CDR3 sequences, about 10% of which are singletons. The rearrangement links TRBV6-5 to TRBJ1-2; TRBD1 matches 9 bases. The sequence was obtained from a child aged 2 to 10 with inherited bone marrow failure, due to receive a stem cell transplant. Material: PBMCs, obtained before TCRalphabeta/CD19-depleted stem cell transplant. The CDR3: CASSYGQGSSGYTF. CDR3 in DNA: TGTGCCAGCAGTTACGGACAGGGGAGCTCTGGCTACACCTTC.